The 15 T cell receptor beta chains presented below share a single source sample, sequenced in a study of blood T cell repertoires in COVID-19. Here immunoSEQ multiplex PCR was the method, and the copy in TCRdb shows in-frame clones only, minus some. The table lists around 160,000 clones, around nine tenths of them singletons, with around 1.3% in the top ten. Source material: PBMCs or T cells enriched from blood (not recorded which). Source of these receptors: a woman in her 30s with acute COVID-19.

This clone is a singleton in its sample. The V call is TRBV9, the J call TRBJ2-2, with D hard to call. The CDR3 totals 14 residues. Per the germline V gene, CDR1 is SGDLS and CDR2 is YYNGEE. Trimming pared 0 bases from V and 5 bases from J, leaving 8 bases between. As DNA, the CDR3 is TGTGCCAGCAGCGTAGCATCTCTAACCGGGGAGCTGTTTTTT. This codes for CASSVASLTGELFF.

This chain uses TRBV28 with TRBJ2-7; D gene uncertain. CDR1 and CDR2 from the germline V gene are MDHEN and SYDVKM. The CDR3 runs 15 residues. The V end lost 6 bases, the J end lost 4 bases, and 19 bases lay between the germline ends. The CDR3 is CASSPHQAGPYEQYF. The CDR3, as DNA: TGTGCCAGCAGCCCCCACCAGGCAGGCCCGTACGAGCAGTACTTC.

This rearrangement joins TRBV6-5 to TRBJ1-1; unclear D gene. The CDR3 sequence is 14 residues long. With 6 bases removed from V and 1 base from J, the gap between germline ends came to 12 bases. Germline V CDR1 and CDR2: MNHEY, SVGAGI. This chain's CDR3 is CASSPDLWNTEAFF. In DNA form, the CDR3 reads TGTGCCAGCAGCCCAGACTTATGGAACACTGAAGCTTTCTTT.

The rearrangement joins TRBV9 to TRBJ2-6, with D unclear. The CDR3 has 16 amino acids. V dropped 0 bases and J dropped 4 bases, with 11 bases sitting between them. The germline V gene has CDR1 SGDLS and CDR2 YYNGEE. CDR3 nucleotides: TGTGCCAGCAGCGTAGAAATGCGGTCCGGGGCCAACGTCCTGACTTTC. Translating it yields CASSVEMRSGANVLTF. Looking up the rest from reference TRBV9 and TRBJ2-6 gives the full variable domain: DSGVTQTPKHLITATGQRVTLRCSPRSGDLSVYWYQQSLDQGLQFLIQYYNGEERAKGNILERFSAQQFPDLHSELNLSSLELGDSALYFCASSVEMRSGANVLTFGAGSRLTVL.

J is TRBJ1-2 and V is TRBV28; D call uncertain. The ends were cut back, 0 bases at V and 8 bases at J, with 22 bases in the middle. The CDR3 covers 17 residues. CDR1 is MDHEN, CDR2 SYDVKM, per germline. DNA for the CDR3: TGTGCCAGCAGTTTATGGACGGACGTAGGGAGGAAAAAAGGCTACACCTTC. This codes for CASSLWTDVGRKKGYTF.

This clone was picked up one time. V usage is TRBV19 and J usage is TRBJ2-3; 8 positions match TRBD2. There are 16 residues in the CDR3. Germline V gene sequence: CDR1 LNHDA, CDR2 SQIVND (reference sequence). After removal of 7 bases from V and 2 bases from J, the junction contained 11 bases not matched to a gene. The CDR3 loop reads CASTPFGSGVTDTQYF. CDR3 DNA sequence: TGTGCCAGTACCCCCTTCGGTAGCGGGGTCACAGATACGCAGTATTTT.

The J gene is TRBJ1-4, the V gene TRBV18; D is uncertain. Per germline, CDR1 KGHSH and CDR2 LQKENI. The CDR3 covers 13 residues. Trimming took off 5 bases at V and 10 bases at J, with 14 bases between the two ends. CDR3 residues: CASSEGALVKLFF. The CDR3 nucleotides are TGTGCCAGCTCAGAGGGAGCTCTCGTAAAACTGTTTTTT. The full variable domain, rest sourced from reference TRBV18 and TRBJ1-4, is NAGVMQNPRHLVRRRGQEARLRCSPMKGHSHVYWYRQLPEEGLKFMVYLQKENIIDESGMPKERFSAEFPKEGPSILRIQQVVRGDSAAYFCASSEGALVKLFFGSGTQLSVL.

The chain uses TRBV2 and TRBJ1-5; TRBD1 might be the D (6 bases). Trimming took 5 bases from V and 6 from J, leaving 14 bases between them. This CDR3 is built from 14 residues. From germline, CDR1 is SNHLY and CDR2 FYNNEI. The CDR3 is CASSKQGIGQPQHF. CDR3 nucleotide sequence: TGTGCCAGCAGTAAACAGGGAATTGGTCAGCCCCAGCATTTT.

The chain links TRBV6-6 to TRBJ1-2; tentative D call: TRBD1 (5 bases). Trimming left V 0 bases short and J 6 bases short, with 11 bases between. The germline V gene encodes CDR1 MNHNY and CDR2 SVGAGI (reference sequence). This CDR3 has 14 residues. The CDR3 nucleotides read TGTGCCAGCAGTTACTCATCGGGAGGGGATGGCTACACCTTC. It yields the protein CASSYSSGGDGYTF.

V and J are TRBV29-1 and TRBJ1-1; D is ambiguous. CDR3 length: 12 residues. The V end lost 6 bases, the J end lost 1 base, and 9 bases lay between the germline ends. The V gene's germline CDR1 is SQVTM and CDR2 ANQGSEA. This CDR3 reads CSVREGNTEAFF. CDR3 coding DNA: TGCAGCGTCCGAGAGGGGAACACTGAAGCTTTCTTT.

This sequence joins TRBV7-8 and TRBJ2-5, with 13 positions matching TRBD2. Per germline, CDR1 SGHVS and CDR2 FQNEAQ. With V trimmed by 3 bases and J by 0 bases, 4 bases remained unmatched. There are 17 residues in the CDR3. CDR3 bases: TGTGCCAGCAGCTTGTTGACTAGCGGGGGGTACCAAGAGACCCAGTACTTC. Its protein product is CASSLLTSGGYQETQYF.

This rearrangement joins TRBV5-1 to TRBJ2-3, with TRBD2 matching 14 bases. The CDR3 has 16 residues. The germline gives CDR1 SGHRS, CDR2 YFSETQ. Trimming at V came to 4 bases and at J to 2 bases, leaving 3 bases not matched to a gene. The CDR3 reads CASSEGLAGDTDTQYF. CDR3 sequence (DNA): TGCGCCAGCAGCGAGGGACTAGCGGGAGACACAGATACGCAGTATTTT.

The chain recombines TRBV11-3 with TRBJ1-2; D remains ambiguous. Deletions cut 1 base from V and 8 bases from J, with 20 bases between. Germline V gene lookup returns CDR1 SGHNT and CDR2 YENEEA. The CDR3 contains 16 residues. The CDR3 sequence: CASSLVEGPIEGGYTF. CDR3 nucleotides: TGTGCCAGCAGCTTAGTCGAGGGCCCTATTGAAGGAGGCTACACCTTC.

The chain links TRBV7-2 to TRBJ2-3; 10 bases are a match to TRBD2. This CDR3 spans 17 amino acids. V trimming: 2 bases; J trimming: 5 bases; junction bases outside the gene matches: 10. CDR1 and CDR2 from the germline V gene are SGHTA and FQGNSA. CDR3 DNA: TGTGCCAGCAGCTTAAGAGGTGTAGCGGGAGGAGGAGATACGCAGTATTTT. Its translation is CASSLRGVAGGGDTQYF.

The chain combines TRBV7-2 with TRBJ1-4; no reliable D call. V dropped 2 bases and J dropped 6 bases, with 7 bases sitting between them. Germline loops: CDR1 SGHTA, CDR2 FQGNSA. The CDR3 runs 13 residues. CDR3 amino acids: CASSLTGYEKLFF. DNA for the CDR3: TGTGCCAGCAGCTTAACGGGATATGAAAAACTGTTTTTT.